The subject of this entry is one T cell receptor (beta chain). The record originates from a study of control samples from healthy donors and cancer patients. The protocol was immunoSEQ multiplex PCR, while the TCRdb copy is restricted to in-frame clones and leaves out a portion. The table includes approximately 70,000 clones, about 80% detected once. The V gene's germline CDR1 is MRHNA and CDR2 SNTAGT. There are 12 residues in the CDR3. V was shortened by 7 bases and J by 7 bases, with 10 bases between the two germline ends. The source of this sequence is a man over 45 in good health. Sequenced: blood. This rearrangement joins TRBV6-4 to TRBJ2-2, with D perhaps TRBD2 (6 bases). CDR3 protein: CASIRRGGELFF. CDR3 DNA: TGTGCCAGCATTAGGAGGGGCGGGGAGCTGTTTTTT.